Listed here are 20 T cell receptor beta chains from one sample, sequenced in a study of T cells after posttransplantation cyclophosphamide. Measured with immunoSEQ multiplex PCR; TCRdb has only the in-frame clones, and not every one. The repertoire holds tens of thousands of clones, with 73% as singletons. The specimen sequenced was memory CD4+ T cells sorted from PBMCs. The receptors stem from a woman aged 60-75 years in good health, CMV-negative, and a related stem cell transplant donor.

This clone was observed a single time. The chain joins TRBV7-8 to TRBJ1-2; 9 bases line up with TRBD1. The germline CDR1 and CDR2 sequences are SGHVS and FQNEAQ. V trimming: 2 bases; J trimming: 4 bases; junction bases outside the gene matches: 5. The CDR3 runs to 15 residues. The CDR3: CASSLSRQGGYGYTF. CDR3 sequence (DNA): TGTGCCAGCAGCTTAAGTAGACAGGGGGGCTATGGCTACACCTTC.

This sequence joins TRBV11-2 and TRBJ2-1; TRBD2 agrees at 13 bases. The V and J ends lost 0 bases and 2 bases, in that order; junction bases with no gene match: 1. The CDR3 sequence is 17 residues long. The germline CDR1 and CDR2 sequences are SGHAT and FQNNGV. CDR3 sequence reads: CASSLETSGGAYNEQFF. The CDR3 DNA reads TGTGCCAGCAGCTTAGAAACTAGCGGGGGGGCCTACAATGAGCAGTTCTTC.

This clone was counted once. CDR3 loop: CAWSVGGQTGTEAFF. CDR3 nucleotides: TGTGCCTGGAGTGTAGGCGGGCAGACGGGCACTGAAGCTTTCTTT. This chain joins TRBV30 and TRBJ1-1; D is uncertain. Per the germline V gene, CDR1 is GTSNPN and CDR2 is SVGIG (reference sequence). The CDR3 contains 15 residues. Trimming left V 0 bases short and J 4 bases short, with 15 bases between. The variable domain in full, completed from reference TRBV30 and TRBJ1-1, reads SQTIHQWPATLVQPVGSPLSLECTVEGTSNPNLYWYRQAAGRGLQLLFYSVGIGQISSEVPQNLSASRPQDRQFILSSKKLLLSDSGFYLCAWSVGGQTGTEAFFGQGTRLTVV.

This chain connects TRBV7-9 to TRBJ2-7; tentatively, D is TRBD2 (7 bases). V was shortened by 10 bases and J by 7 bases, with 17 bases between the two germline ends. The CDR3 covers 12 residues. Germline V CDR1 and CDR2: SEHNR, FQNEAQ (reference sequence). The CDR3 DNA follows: TGTGCCACCGGCGGGGGCTCTCAAGAGCAGTACTTC. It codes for CATGGGSQEQYF.

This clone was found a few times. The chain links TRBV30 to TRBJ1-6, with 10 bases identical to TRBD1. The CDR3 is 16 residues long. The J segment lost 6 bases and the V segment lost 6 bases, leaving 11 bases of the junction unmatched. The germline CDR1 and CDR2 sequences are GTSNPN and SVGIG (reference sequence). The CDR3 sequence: CACPDRGRLVNSPLHF. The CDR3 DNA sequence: TGTGCCTGCCCCGACAGGGGGCGGCTAGTTAATTCACCCCTCCACTTT. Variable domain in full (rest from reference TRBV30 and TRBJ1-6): SQTIHQWPATLVQPVGSPLSLECTVEGTSNPNLYWYRQAAGRGLQLLFYSVGIGQISSEVPQNLSASRPQDRQFILSSKKLLLSDSGFYLCACPDRGRLVNSPLHFGNGTRLTVT.

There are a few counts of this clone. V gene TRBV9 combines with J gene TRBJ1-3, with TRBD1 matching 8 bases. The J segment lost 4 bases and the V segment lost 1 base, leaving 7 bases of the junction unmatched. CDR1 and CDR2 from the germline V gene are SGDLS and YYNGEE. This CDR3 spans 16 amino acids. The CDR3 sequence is CASSVQGARTGNTIYF. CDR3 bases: TGTGCCAGCAGCGTACAGGGGGCGCGTACGGGAAACACCATATATTTT.

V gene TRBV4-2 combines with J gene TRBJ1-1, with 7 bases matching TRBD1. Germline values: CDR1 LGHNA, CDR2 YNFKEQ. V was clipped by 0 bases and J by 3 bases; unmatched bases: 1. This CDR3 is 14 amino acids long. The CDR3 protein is CASSQDQGDTEAFF. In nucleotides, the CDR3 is TGTGCCAGCAGCCAAGATCAGGGGGACACTGAAGCTTTCTTT.

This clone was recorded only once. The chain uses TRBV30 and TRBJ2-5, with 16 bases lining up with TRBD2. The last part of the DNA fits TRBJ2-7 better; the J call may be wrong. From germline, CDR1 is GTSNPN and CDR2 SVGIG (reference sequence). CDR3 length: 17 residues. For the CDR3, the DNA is TGTGCCTGGATCCTCACGGGACTAGCGGGAGGGCCGGGCGAGCAGTACTTC. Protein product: CAWILTGLAGGPGEQYF.

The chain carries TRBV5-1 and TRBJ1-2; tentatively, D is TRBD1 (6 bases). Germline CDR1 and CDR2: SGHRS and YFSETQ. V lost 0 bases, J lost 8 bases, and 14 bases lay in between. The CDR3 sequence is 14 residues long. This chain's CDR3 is CASSLDAGARGYTF. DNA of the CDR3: TGCGCCAGCAGCTTGGATGCGGGGGCAAGGGGCTACACCTTC.

In DNA, the CDR3 is TGTGCCACCTCTCGGACTAGCGGGGTCGGCGAGCAGTACTTC. Its translation: CATSRTSGVGEQYF. This chain joins TRBV19 and TRBJ2-7; 12 nucleotides match TRBD2. Germline trimming cut 10 bases from V and 6 bases from J; bases unmatched to any gene: 10. In germline, CDR1 is LNHDA, CDR2 SQIVND (reference sequence). The CDR3 extends over 14 amino acids.

As DNA, the CDR3 is TGTGCCAGCAGTTACTCGGGACTAGCCTCCTACGAGCAGTACTTC. Protein: CASSYSGLASYEQYF. The rearrangement joins TRBV6-5 to TRBJ2-7; 9 bases align to TRBD2. The J segment lost 0 bases and the V segment lost 0 bases, leaving 0 bases of the junction unmatched. CDR1 MNHEY and CDR2 SVGAGI come from the germline V gene. CDR3 size: 15 residues.

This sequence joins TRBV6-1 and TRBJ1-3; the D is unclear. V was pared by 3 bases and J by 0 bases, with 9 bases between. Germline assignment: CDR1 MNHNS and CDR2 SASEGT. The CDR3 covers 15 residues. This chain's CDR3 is CASSEVPSSGNTIYF. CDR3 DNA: TGTGCCAGCAGTGAGGTCCCCAGCTCTGGAAACACCATATATTTT.

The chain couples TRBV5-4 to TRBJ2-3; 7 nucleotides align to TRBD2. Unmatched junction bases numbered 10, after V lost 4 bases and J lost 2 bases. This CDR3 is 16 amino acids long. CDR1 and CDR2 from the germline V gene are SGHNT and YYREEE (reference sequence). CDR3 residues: CASSPPGAGPTDTQYF. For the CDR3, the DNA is TGTGCCAGCAGCCCCCCCGGAGCGGGACCCACAGATACGCAGTATTTT. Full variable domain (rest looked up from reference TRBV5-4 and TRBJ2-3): ETGVTQSPTHLIKTRGQQVTLRCSSQSGHNTVSWYQQALGQGPQFIFQYYREEENGRGNFPPRFSGLQFPNYSSELNVNALELDDSALYLCASSPPGAGPTDTQYFGPGTRLTVL.

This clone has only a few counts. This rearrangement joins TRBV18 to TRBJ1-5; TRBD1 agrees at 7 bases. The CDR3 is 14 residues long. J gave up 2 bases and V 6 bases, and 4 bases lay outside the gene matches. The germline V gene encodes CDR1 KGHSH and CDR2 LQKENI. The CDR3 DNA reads TGTGCCAGCTCCCGCGGGACAGGCAATCAGCCCCAGCATTTT. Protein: CASSRGTGNQPQHF.

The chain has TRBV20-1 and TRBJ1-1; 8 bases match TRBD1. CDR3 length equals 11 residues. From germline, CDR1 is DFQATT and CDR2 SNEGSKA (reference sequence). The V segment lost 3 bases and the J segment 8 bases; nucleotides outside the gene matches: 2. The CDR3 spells CSARRTGEAFF. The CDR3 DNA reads TGCAGTGCTAGGAGGACAGGGGAAGCTTTCTTT.

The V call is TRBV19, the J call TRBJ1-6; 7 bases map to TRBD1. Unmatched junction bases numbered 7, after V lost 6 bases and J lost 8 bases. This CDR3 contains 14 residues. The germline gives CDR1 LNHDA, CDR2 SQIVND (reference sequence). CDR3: CASSETGSYSPLHF. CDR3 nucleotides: TGTGCCAGTAGCGAGACAGGGTCTTATTCACCCCTCCACTTT.

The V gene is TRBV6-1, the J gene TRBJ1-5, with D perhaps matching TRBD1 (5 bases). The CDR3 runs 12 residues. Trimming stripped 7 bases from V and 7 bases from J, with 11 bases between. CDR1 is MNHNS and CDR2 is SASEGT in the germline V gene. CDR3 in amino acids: CASTRGDQPQHF. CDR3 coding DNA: TGTGCCAGCACAAGGGGTGACCAGCCCCAGCATTTT.

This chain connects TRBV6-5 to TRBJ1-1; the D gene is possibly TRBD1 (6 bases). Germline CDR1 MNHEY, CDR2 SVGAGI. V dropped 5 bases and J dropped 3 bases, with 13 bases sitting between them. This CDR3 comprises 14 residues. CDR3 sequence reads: CASSPLNRDTEAFF. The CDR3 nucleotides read TGTGCCAGCAGTCCCCTTAACAGGGACACTGAAGCTTTCTTT.

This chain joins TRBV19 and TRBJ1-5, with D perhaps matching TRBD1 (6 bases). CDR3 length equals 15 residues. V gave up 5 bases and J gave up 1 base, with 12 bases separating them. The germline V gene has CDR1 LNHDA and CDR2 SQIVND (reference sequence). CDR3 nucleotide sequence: TGTGCCAGTAGTCCAGGACAGACAAGCAATCAGCCCCAGCATTTT. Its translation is CASSPGQTSNQPQHF.

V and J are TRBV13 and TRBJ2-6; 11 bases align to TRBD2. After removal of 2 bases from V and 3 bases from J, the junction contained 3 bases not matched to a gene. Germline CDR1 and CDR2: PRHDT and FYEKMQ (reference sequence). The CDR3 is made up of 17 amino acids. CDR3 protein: CASSLLAGGFGANVLTF. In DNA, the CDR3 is TGTGCCAGCAGCTTACTAGCGGGAGGTTTTGGGGCCAACGTCCTGACTTTC.